The present T cell receptor (beta chain) was sequenced within a study of blood T cell repertoires in COVID-19. Overall study context: The origin of the acute and convalescent COVID-19 samples was the United States, Italy and Spain. From T cells, B-cell-depleted T cells, or PBMCs came the material, which was cDNA or gDNA.

This CDR3 comprises 14 residues. From germline, CDR1 is LGHNA and CDR2 YNFKEQ. Trimming took off 1 base at V and 7 bases at J, with 13 bases between the two ends. In the source study's methods: Scientists estimated how many nucleated cells there were by amplifying reference gene primers. TCRdb keeps only in-frame clones here, not all; method: immunoSEQ multiplex PCR. The V and J calls and clone size come from that table; D and trimming were worked out from the DNA. Found here are roughly 250,000 clones, approximately 91% of them singletons; the top ten hold roughly 2%. The gene calls are TRBV4-2 and TRBJ1-2; a weak D match, TRBD1 (5 bases). The receptor was derived from a woman between 40 and 55 years old who had recovered from COVID-19. Sequencing was done on a sample of peripheral blood. Here the CDR3 DNA reads TGTGCCAGCAGCCAAGGGGGAAGGGGCCCTGGCTACACCTTC. Its translation: CASSQGGRGPGYTF.